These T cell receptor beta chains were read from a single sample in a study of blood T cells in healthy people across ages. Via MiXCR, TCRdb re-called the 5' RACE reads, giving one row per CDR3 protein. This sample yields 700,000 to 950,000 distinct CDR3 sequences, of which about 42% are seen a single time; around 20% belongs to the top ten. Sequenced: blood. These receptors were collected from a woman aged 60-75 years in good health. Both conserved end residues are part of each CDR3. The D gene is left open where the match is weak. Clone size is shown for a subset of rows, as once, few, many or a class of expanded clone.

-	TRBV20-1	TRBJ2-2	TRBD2	TGCAGTGCTAGAGATCGGCGGGCGGGAGCCGGGGAGCTGTTTTTT	CSARDRRAGAGELFF
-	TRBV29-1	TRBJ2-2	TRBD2	TGCGGCGTTGAGAGAGTAGCCGGGGGGACCGGGGAGCTGTTTTTT	CGVERVAGGTGELFF
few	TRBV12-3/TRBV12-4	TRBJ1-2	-	TGTGCCAGCAGGGGAAGGGGGACTAACTATGGCTACACCTTC	CASRGRGTNYGYTF
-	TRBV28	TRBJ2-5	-	TGTGCCAGCAGGGATCAACCGAGGGAGACCCAGTACTTC	CASRDQPRETQYF
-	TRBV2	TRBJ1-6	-	TGTGCCAGCAGTGAAATCGGAATGAGTTCACCCCTCCACTTT	CASSEIGMSSPLHF
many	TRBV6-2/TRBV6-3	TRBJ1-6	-	TGTGCCAGCAGACAGCACAATAATTCACCCCTCCACTTT	CASRQHNNSPLHF
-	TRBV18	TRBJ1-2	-	TGTGCCAGCTCACCACCAGGCGCTTACCCCCGGAGTGGCTACACCTTC	CASSPPGAYPRSGYTF
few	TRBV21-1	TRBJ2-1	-	TGTGCCAGCAGCAAAGGGCGCTGGGACAATGAGCAGTTCTTC	CASSKGRWDNEQFF
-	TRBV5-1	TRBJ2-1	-	TGCGCCAGCAGCTCGGACAACAATGAGCAGTTCTTC	CASSSDNNEQFF
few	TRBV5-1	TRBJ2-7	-	TGCGCCAGCAGCTCCCAAACAGAGACCTACGAGCAGTACTTC	CASSSQTETYEQYF
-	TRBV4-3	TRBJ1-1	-	TGCGCCAGCAGCCAAGTCGGTATGGGGGTGAGCACTGAAGCTTTCTTT	CASSQVGMGVSTEAFF
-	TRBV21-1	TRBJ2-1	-	TGTGCCAGCACTCGTGGAGGGGTCAAGGGGAATGAGCAGTTCTTC	CASTRGGVKGNEQFF
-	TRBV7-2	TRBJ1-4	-	TGTGCCAGCAGCTCCCCCGAGGGACGGGGGGAAAAACTGTTTTTT	CASSSPEGRGEKLFF
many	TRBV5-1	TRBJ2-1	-	TGCGCCAGCAGCTTTCGTCAGGGCGCCAACAATGAGCAGTTCTTC	CASSFRQGANNEQFF
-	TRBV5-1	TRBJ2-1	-	TGCGCCAGCAGCCCAGGTAGCCTCCTTGGAGAGACCCAGTTCTTC	CASSPGSLLGETQFF
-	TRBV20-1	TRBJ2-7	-	TGCAGTGCTGAGGACAGACTCTACGAGCAGTACTTC	CSAEDRLYEQYF
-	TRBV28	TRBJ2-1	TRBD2	TGTGCCAGCAGTCCTAAGGGAGCGGGAGGGCCCTCAAGTGAGCAGTTCTTC	CASSPKGAGGPSSEQFF
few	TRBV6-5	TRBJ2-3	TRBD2	TGTGCCAGCAGTTACCGGGGGGTTAGAGATACGCAGTATTTT	CASSYRGVRDTQYF
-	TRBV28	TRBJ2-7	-	TGTGCCAACAGTTTGGGAACCTACGAGCAGTACTTC	CANSLGTYEQYF
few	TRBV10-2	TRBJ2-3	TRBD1	TGCGCCAGCAGTGGCCACAGGGGGCAGTTCACAGATACGCAGTATTTT	CASSGHRGQFTDTQYF
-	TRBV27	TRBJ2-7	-	TGTGCCAGTGCCGGGACGGCCTTATACGAGCAGTACTTC	CASAGTALYEQYF
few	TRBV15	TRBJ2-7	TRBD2	TGTGCCACCAGCAGGGACACCGGGACTAGCGGCTACGAGCAGTACTTC	CATSRDTGTSGYEQYF
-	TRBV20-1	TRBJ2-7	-	TGCAGTGCTGCGCGGGACAGCTCCTACAATGAGCAGTACTTC	CSAARDSSYNEQYF
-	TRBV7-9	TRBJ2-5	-	TGTGCCAGCAGCTACGCGGTAAACAAAGTCAGGGAGACCCAGTACTTC	CASSYAVNKVRETQYF
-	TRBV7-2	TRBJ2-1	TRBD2	TGTGCCAGCAGCTTAGTCCGCCTAGCGGGAGTCGGTGAGCAGTTCTTC	CASSLVRLAGVGEQFF
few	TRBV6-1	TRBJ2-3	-	TGTGCCAGCAGTGAAGTGCCCACAGATACGCAGTATTTT	CASSEVPTDTQYF
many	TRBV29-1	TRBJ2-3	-	TGCAGCGTTGCCTTAAGTCGGGATACGCAGTATTTT	CSVALSRDTQYF
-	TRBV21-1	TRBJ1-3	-	TGTGCCAGCAGCAAAGCGGGGAGGGGCCACTCCCTTAGAAACACCATATATTTT	CASSKAGRGHSLRNTIYF
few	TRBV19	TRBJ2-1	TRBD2	TGTGCCAGTAGTGTCCTAGCGGGGGGGCCCCACAATGAGCAGTTCTTC	CASSVLAGGPHNEQFF
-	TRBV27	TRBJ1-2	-	TGTGCCAACAGTCTCCGGGGGTTTGGGGGCTACACCTTC	CANSLRGFGGYTF
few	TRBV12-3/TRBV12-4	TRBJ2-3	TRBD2	TGTGCCAGCAGTCACGGACTAGCGGGGGGAACACAAACTAGCACAGATACGCAGTATTTT	CASSHGLAGGTQTSTDTQYF
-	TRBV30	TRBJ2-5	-	TGTGCCTGGAGTCCCTTCGGGGAGCAGTACTTC	CAWSPFGEQYF
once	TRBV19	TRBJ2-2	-	TGTGCCAGTAGTAAGGGTAGAGGCACCGGGGAGCTGTTTTTT	CASSKGRGTGELFF
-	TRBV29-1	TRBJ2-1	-	TGCAGCTCAAGTCGACTACATAGCGGAGAGACCCAGTTCTTC	CSSSRLHSGETQFF
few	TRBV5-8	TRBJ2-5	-	TGTGCCAGCAGCTTGGCGTTGGACGGAAGTGTGCAGTACTTC	CASSLALDGSVQYF
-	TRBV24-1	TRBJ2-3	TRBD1	TGTGCCACCAGTGATTCCGTGGGGACAGGTGCCGATACGCAGTATTTT	CATSDSVGTGADTQYF